Below are 25 T cell receptor beta chains sequenced from a single sample in a study of CD8+CD57+ T cells in acquired aplastic anemia (dated 2018 in TCRdb). Sequencing relied on an Illumina HiSeq 2000. TCR beta VDJ combination and CDR3 sequence profiling used genomic DNA as the template. TCRdb applied fastp at Q25 and MiXCR to the public reads, then kept only in-frame beta chains. Entries are consolidated by CDR3 protein sequence, retaining the most common genes and DNA. This sample has approximately 270,000 distinct CDR3 sequences in its table, and roughly three fifths of those were observed once. Of the sample, less than 10% falls within the top ten clones. The sample consisted of sorted CD4+, CD8+, or CD8+CD57+ T cells (not recorded which) from PBMCs. Receptor source: a human donor with severe aplastic anemia or a healthy control (not recorded which).

Many counts were recorded for this clonotype. V and J are TRBV12-5 and TRBJ2-7; TRBD2 agrees at 9 bases. Germline loops: CDR1 LGHNT, CDR2 FRNRAP. The CDR3 contains 15 residues. V trimming: 3 bases; J trimming: 5 bases; junction bases outside the gene matches: 8. CDR3 residues: CASGFLAGTSHEQYF. DNA of the CDR3: TGTGCTAGTGGTTTTCTAGCGGGGACCTCTCACGAGCAGTACTTC.

This clonotype was counted many times. Here the CDR3 reads CAWSVRPKEKLFF. Here the CDR3 DNA reads TGTGCCTGGAGTGTCCGCCCAAAAGAAAAACTGTTTTTT. The chain is built from TRBV30 and TRBJ1-4; D is unclear. The CDR3 contains 13 residues. Trimming shortened V by 0 bases and J by 8 bases, and 10 bases separated the two germline ends. The germline V gene has CDR1 GTSNPN and CDR2 SVGIG (reference sequence). Looking up the rest from reference TRBV30 and TRBJ1-4 gives the full variable domain: SQTIHQWPATLVQPVGSPLSLECTVEGTSNPNLYWYRQAAGRGLQLLFYSVGIGQISSEVPQNLSASRPQDRQFILSSKKLLLSDSGFYLCAWSVRPKEKLFFGSGTQLSVL.

The chain combines TRBV19 with TRBJ2-1, with 12 bases lining up with TRBD2. This CDR3 has 16 residues. The germline V gene has CDR1 LNHDA and CDR2 SQIVND (reference sequence). The junction had 6 bases not matched to a gene; V was cut back by 4 bases and J by 5 bases. This CDR3 reads CASSTGLAGTDNEQFF. The CDR3, as DNA: TGTGCCAGTAGTACAGGACTAGCGGGAACTGACAATGAGCAGTTCTTC.

V is TRBV29-1 and J is TRBJ2-5, with 9 bases fitting TRBD1. CDR3 length: 16 residues. Germline V CDR1 and CDR2: SQVTM, ANQGSEA. The V and J ends lost 3 bases and 4 bases, in that order; junction bases with no gene match: 12. The CDR3 DNA reads TGCAGCGTTGAGGGGGACAGGGTACCCGGGGCAGAGACCCAGTACTTC. Encoded protein: CSVEGDRVPGAETQYF.

This sequence joins TRBV2 and TRBJ2-7, with 8 positions matching TRBD1. There are 13 residues in the CDR3. Germline V gene lookup returns CDR1 SNHLY and CDR2 FYNNEI. Trimming cost V 8 bases and J 5 bases; bases outside gene matches: 8. CDR3 bases: TGTGCCAGCGACCCAGGGGGCAGGAACGAGCAGTACTTC. This sequence encodes CASDPGGRNEQYF.

CDR3 coding DNA: TGTGCCACCAGCAGACACAGGGGAGCTGGAAACACCATATATTTT. The encoded protein is CATSRHRGAGNTIYF. The rearrangement uses TRBV15 and TRBJ1-3, with 7 bases matching TRBD1. The CDR3 has 15 amino acids. Trimming took 2 bases from V and 2 from J; bases not matched to a gene: 3. From germline, CDR1 is LNHNV and CDR2 YYDKDF (reference sequence).

The rearrangement uses TRBV20-1 and TRBJ2-7; tentative D call: TRBD1 (6 bases). Trimming stripped 6 bases from V and 2 bases from J, with 11 bases between. Germline loops: CDR1 DFQATT, CDR2 SNEGSKA (reference sequence). This CDR3 contains 12 residues. CDR3 region: CSARDKAYEQYF. Written as DNA, the CDR3 is TGCAGTGCAAGGGACAAAGCCTACGAGCAGTACTTC.

V gene TRBV19 combines with J gene TRBJ1-2; 7 bases agree with TRBD1. CDR3 size: 15 residues. Germline loops: CDR1 LNHDA, CDR2 SQIVND (reference sequence). The V gene end was trimmed by 6 bases and the J gene end by 3 bases; junction bases not matched to a gene: 10. CDR3 nucleotide sequence: TGTGCCAGTAGGGTACAGGGGAGTTGGGACTATGGCTACACCTTC. Translating gives CASRVQGSWDYGYTF.

The chain employs TRBV5-1 and TRBJ2-7, with 7 positions matching TRBD1. The CDR3 covers 11 residues. Germline CDR1 is SGHRS and CDR2 is YFSETQ. J gave up 12 bases and V 1 base, and 4 bases lay outside the gene matches. The CDR3 region is CASSLLGQRYF. CDR3 nucleotide sequence: TGCGCCAGCAGCTTGCTGGGACAGCGGTACTTC.

The chain combines TRBV7-8 with TRBJ2-1, with TRBD2 identical over 7 bases. The CDR3 consists of 17 residues. J gave up 2 bases and V 0 bases, and 7 bases lay outside the gene matches. The germline V gene encodes CDR1 SGHVS and CDR2 FQNEAQ. The CDR3 loop reads CASSLARGTNTYNEQFF. The CDR3 DNA is TGTGCCAGCAGCTTAGCGCGGGGGACGAATACCTACAATGAGCAGTTCTTC.

On this clonotype: One end of the junction is discordant with germline, which a read error may explain. V and J are TRBV6-1 and TRBJ1-2, with D possibly matching TRBD1 (5 bases). This CDR3 comprises 12 residues. Germline CDR1 and CDR2: MNHNS and SASEGT. Written as DNA, the CDR3 is TGTGCCAGCAGCCCGGGACTAGTTGTCTACGCCTTC. Translation gives CASSPGLVVYAF.

Many counts were recorded for this clonotype. This chain uses TRBV30 with TRBJ2-7; D possibly corresponds to TRBD1 (6 bases). Trimming removed 4 bases at V and 2 bases at J, with 15 bases between. The CDR3 totals 14 residues. Looked up from germline, CDR1 is GTSNPN and CDR2 is SVGIG (reference sequence). CDR3 DNA sequence: TGTGCCTGGAACCACGACAGGCTAGCCTACGAGCAGTACTTC. Encoded protein: CAWNHDRLAYEQYF.

The CDR3 DNA follows: TGCAGTGCTAGAGATATGAGGGTACCTGAAGCTTTCTTT. Its translation: CSARDMRVPEAFF. V usage is TRBV20-1 and J usage is TRBJ1-1; D unresolved. This CDR3 spans 13 amino acids. V shed 0 bases and J shed 6 bases, with 11 bases lying between them. Germline CDR1 and CDR2: DFQATT and SNEGSKA (reference sequence).

This clonotype was seen a few times. One base away lies a much larger clone, so this may be a sequencing read error. J is TRBJ1-1 and V is TRBV5-6; 7 bases are a match to TRBD1. Looked up from germline, CDR1 is SGHDT and CDR2 is YYEEEE. The CDR3 totals 14 residues. The CDR3 loop reads CASSSLGTDTEVFF. The CDR3 DNA reads TGTGCCAGCAGCTCTTTAGGGACAGACACTGAAGTTTTCTTT.

In its sample, this clonotype was seen many times. V gene TRBV20-1 combines with J gene TRBJ2-5; 9 bases align to TRBD2. This CDR3 region has 15 residues. In germline, CDR1 is DFQATT, CDR2 SNEGSKA (reference sequence). The V and J ends lost 4 bases and 5 bases, in that order; junction bases with no gene match: 11. The CDR3 is CSAKNSGGPGETQYF. The CDR3 nucleotides are TGCAGTGCTAAGAATAGCGGGGGCCCGGGGGAGACCCAGTACTTC.

V gene TRBV29-1 combines with J gene TRBJ2-4; D is undetermined. V lost 4 bases to trimming and J lost 8 bases, with 9 bases between them. Per the germline V gene, CDR1 is SQVTM and CDR2 is ANQGSEA. The CDR3 totals 11 residues. The CDR3 coding sequence is TGCAGCGTTGGTGGGCTAGACATTCAGTACTTC. Translated: CSVGGLDIQYF.

The chain carries TRBV20-1 and TRBJ2-1; either TRBD1 or TRBD2 may supply D (5 bases each). The tail of the sequence fits TRBJ2-7 better, so the J call may be wrong. Germline CDR1 and CDR2: DFQATT and SNEGSKA (reference sequence). The CDR3 is 14 amino acids. Here the CDR3 reads CSAASRGPNYEQYF. For the CDR3, the DNA is TGCAGTGCTGCGAGCCGGGGACCCAACTACGAGCAGTACTTC.

This clonotype occurred a few times. The rearrangement links TRBV25-1 to TRBJ2-1; 13 bases are shared with TRBD2. The CDR3 sequence is 17 residues long. Germline V gene sequence: CDR1 MGHDK, CDR2 SYGVNS. J gave up 6 bases and V 8 bases, and 13 bases lay outside the gene matches. As DNA, the CDR3 is TGTGCCAGCTCATTCCTGACAGGACTAGCGGGGGCCAATGAGCAGTTCTTC. It translates to CASSFLTGLAGANEQFF.

This clonotype was seen repeatedly, ten times or more. V usage is TRBV6-6 and J usage is TRBJ2-1, with D possibly matching TRBD2 (6 bases). The CDR3 covers 14 residues. CDR1 and CDR2 from the germline V gene are MNHNY and SVGAGI (reference sequence). Trimming left V 11 bases short and J 8 bases short, with 22 bases between. The CDR3 protein is CASLPPTSADEQFF. The CDR3 DNA is TGTGCCTCCCTTCCCCCGACTAGTGCCGATGAGCAGTTCTTC.

This clonotype was recorded many times. The chain is built from TRBV9 and TRBJ2-7, with 11 bases fitting TRBD2. V lost 3 bases to trimming and J lost 3 bases; unmatched junction nucleotides: 5. There are 15 residues in the CDR3. Germline V lookup: CDR1 SGDLS, CDR2 YYNGEE. The CDR3 spells CASSGSTSGSYEQYF. The CDR3 region has the DNA TGTGCCAGCAGCGGATCTACTAGCGGGAGCTACGAGCAGTACTTC.

As DNA, the CDR3 is TGTGCCAGCGACCCCCGGGGGGCACGAAGCACAGATACGCAGTATTTT. Translated, it gives CASDPRGARSTDTQYF. V usage is TRBV7-3 and J usage is TRBJ2-3; possible D gene TRBD2, 7 bases. The CDR3 runs 16 residues. In germline, CDR1 is SGHTA, CDR2 FQGTGA. The V and J ends lost 8 bases and 0 bases respectively, with 18 bases between them. Drawing the rest from reference TRBV7-3 and TRBJ2-3, the complete variable domain is GAGVSQTPSNKVTEKGKYVELRCDPISGHTALYWYRQSLGQGPEFLIYFQGTGAADDSGLPNDRFFAVRPEGSVSTLKIQRTERGDSAVYLCASDPRGARSTDTQYFGPGTRLTVL.

For this clonotype: One end of the junction is discordant with germline, which a read error may explain. V gene TRBV20-1 combines with J gene TRBJ2-7, with TRBD1 identical over 11 bases. Germline V gene sequence: CDR1 DFQATT, CDR2 SNEGSKA (reference sequence). The length of the CDR3 is 14 residues. CDR3 sequence: CGATGTGGTYEQYF. The CDR3 region has the DNA TGCGGTGCAACCGGGACAGGGGGGACCTACGAGCAGTACTTC.

V usage is TRBV15 and J usage is TRBJ2-5; 10 nucleotides align to TRBD2. The germline CDR1 and CDR2 sequences are LNHNV and YYDKDF (reference sequence). The CDR3 runs 13 residues. V lost 6 bases, J lost 6 bases, and 4 bases stayed unmatched. CDR3 loop: CATRGTSEQTQYF. DNA of the CDR3: TGTGCCACCAGAGGGACTAGCGAACAGACCCAGTACTTC.

This clonotype was found a few times. This chain uses TRBV20-1 with TRBJ2-3; TRBD1 might be the D (6 bases). With 3 bases removed from V and 0 bases from J, the gap between germline ends came to 13 bases. The CDR3 spans 15 residues. Germline CDR1 and CDR2: DFQATT and SNEGSKA (reference sequence). CDR3 DNA: TGCAGTGCTAGGGGGGCCAGCGCTAGCACAGATACGCAGTATTTT. Amino acid sequence: CSARGASASTDTQYF.

The gene calls are TRBV6-5 and TRBJ1-6, with 9 bases fitting TRBD1. Germline-derived CDR1 and CDR2 are MNHEY and SVGAGI. The CDR3 is made up of 18 amino acids. J was trimmed by 10 bases and V by 5 bases; bases with no gene match: 18. The CDR3 coding sequence is TGTGCCAGCAGTGAGATAGGACAGGGGCTCCCTAATCGATCACCCCTCCACTTT. Translation gives CASSEIGQGLPNRSPLHF.